Presented here are 23 T cell receptor beta chains from one specimen sequenced in a study of blood T cell repertoires in COVID-19. Sequenced by immunoSEQ multiplex PCR; TCRdb stores in-frame clones only, minus some. This table has around 54,000 clones, 81% appearing once. The sample consisted of peripheral blood. Receptors originate from a woman aged 55-70 years with acute or convalescent COVID-19.

In the case of this clone: A read error may produce the germline difference seen at one junction end. This chain uses TRBV30 with TRBJ1-2; D perhaps matches TRBD1 (5 bases). The CDR3 is made up of 10 amino acids. In germline, CDR1 is GTSNPN, CDR2 SVGIG (reference sequence). The DNA for the CDR3 is TGTGCCTGGAGTGAGAGAAAGACAGTCTTC. Protein product: CAWSERKTVF.

The chain uses TRBV30 and TRBJ2-7; perhaps TRBD1 as D (5 bases). This CDR3 is built from 14 residues. V lost 5 bases and J 2 bases, leaving 16 bases between the germline ends. From germline, CDR1 is GTSNPN and CDR2 SVGIG (reference sequence). The chain's CDR3 is CAWGRIWGTYEQYF. Here the CDR3 DNA reads TGTGCCTGGGGACGAATCTGGGGCACCTACGAGCAGTACTTC.

The chain is built from TRBV4-1 and TRBJ1-1; tentative D call: TRBD1 (6 bases). Between the trimmed V and J ends, which lost 4 bases and 0 bases, there was a span of 9 bases. The CDR3 covers 14 residues. Per the germline V gene, CDR1 is MGHRA and CDR2 is YSYEKL. CDR3 amino acids: CASSRGQLNTEAFF. In nucleotides, the CDR3 is TGCGCCAGCAGCCGAGGACAGTTGAACACTGAAGCTTTCTTT.

V usage is TRBV18 and J usage is TRBJ1-2, with unresolved D. In germline, CDR1 is KGHSH, CDR2 LQKENI. V lost 3 bases and J 4 bases, leaving 9 bases between the germline ends. The CDR3 is made up of 13 amino acids. The CDR3 coding sequence is TGTGCCAGCTCACCTGGCCGCTTCTATGGCTACACCTTC. Translating it yields CASSPGRFYGYTF.

The V gene is TRBV10-3, the J gene TRBJ2-1; the match to TRBD1 covers 8 bases. Germline assignment: CDR1 ENHRY and CDR2 SYGVKD. Losses at the gene ends were 3 bases for V and 11 bases for J; bases not matched to a gene: 18. The CDR3 has 17 amino acids. The CDR3 sequence: CAISDRGGTGASGQQFF. The DNA of the CDR3 is TGTGCCATCAGTGACCGTGGGGGGACAGGCGCCTCGGGTCAGCAGTTCTTC.

The table lists this clone with a count of one. The V call is TRBV5-1, the J call TRBJ1-3; D is unresolved. Germline-derived CDR1 and CDR2 are SGHRS and YFSETQ. CDR3 length: 17 residues. Trimming shortened V by 6 bases and J by 0 bases, and 19 bases separated the two germline ends. CDR3 DNA: TGCGCCAGCAAATCAGGTCAAGAATACGTCTCTGGAAACACCATATATTTT. Protein: CASKSGQEYVSGNTIYF.

This sequence joins TRBV10-2 and TRBJ2-5; 11 bases are a match to TRBD1. This CDR3 has 14 residues. Germline values: CDR1 WSHSY, CDR2 SAAADI. Trimming cost V 8 bases and J 4 bases; bases outside gene matches: 6. CDR3 coding DNA: TGCGCCAGCTGGGACAGGGGGTCGATAGAGACCCAGTACTTC. This sequence encodes CASWDRGSIETQYF.

The V call is TRBV5-1, the J call TRBJ2-1, with 16 bases fitting TRBD2. CDR1 is SGHRS, CDR2 YFSETQ, per germline. The CDR3 is 16 amino acids. V trimming: 4 bases; J trimming: 9 bases; junction bases outside the gene matches: 7. CDR3 loop: CASSPGTSGRVGEQFF. DNA of the CDR3: TGCGCCAGCAGCCCGGGGACTAGCGGGAGGGTCGGTGAGCAGTTCTTC.

This clone was detected only once. The V gene is TRBV7-8, the J gene TRBJ1-2; no clear D gene. V was pared by 5 bases and J by 4 bases, with 8 bases between. The CDR3 totals 12 residues. Germline V gives CDR1 SGHVS, CDR2 FQNEAQ. CDR3 amino acids: CASSQFLYGYTF. The CDR3 DNA reads as TGTGCCAGCAGCCAATTTCTCTATGGCTACACCTTC.

J is TRBJ1-2 and V is TRBV6-1, with unresolved D. The CDR3 totals 14 residues. The V and J ends lost 1 base and 0 bases respectively, with 6 bases between them. CDR1 and CDR2 from the germline V gene are MNHNS and SASEGT. The CDR3 reads CASSEVYSNYGYTF. The DNA of the CDR3 is TGTGCCAGCAGTGAAGTCTATTCTAACTATGGCTACACCTTC.

This chain joins TRBV11-2 and TRBJ1-5; 7 nucleotides line up with TRBD1. This CDR3 comprises 15 residues. Germline CDR1 reads SGHAT; CDR2 reads FQNNGV. The J segment lost 5 bases and the V segment lost 5 bases, leaving 9 bases of the junction unmatched. The CDR3 DNA sequence: TGTGCCAGCAGCCGCAGACAGGGAGGACATCAGCCCCAGCATTTT. This codes for CASSRRQGGHQPQHF. The entire variable domain, with the rest obtained from reference TRBV11-2 and TRBJ1-5, is as follows: EAGVAQSPRYKIIEKRQSVAFWCNPISGHATLYWYQQILGQGPKLLIQFQNNGVVDDSQLPKDRFSAERLKGVDSTLKIQPAKLEDSAVYLCASSRRQGGHQPQHFGDGTRLSIL.

In nucleotides, the CDR3 is TGTGCCAGCAGCTCCCGCCTCGGTTCCTCCTACAATGAGCAGTTCTTC. Protein: CASSSRLGSSYNEQFF. This rearrangement joins TRBV7-3 to TRBJ2-1; no reliable D call. V was clipped by 4 bases and J by 0 bases, with 13 bases between them. Germline V gene data show CDR1 as SGHTA and CDR2 as FQGTGA. The CDR3 is 16 residues long.

This clone was seen just once. V is TRBV7-3 and J is TRBJ2-5; tentatively, D is TRBD2 (6 bases). V dropped 5 bases and J dropped 5 bases, with 12 bases sitting between them. CDR3 length: 13 residues. Per the germline V gene, CDR1 is SGHTA and CDR2 is FQGTGA. The CDR3 region has the DNA TGTGCCAGCAGCCGGGACTTCGGGGAGACCCAGTACTTC. It translates to CASSRDFGETQYF.

This chain connects TRBV3-1 (or the pseudogene TRBV3-2) to TRBJ2-7; TRBD2 is a possible D gene (5 bases). V dropped 0 bases and J dropped 2 bases, with 14 bases sitting between them. This CDR3 comprises 16 residues. Per germline, CDR1 LGHDT and CDR2 YNNKEL (reference sequence). CDR3 in amino acids: CASSQDGIDGTYEQYF. CDR3 nucleotides: TGTGCCAGCAGCCAAGACGGCATCGACGGGACCTACGAGCAGTACTTC.

The chain has TRBV12-3 or TRBV12-4 and TRBJ1-5, with D perhaps TRBD1 (6 bases). The CDR3 extends over 12 amino acids. Trimming took 1 base from V and 9 from J, leaving 7 bases between them. CDR3 loop: CASSLGGGPQHF. CDR3 DNA sequence: TGTGCCAGCAGTTTAGGAGGGGGGCCCCAGCATTTT.

This clone was detected a few times. V and J are TRBV4-2 and TRBJ2-1, with D possibly being TRBD2 (7 bases). The CDR3 contains 16 residues. Germline assignment: CDR1 LGHNA and CDR2 YNFKEQ. V was trimmed by 0 bases and J by 4 bases, leaving 13 bases between them. This CDR3 reads CASSQDAAGTYNEQFF. CDR3 DNA sequence: TGTGCCAGCAGCCAAGACGCAGCGGGGACATACAATGAGCAGTTCTTC.

The chain couples TRBV29-1 to TRBJ2-1; 8 nucleotides align to TRBD2. Germline trimming cut 3 bases from V and 2 bases from J; bases unmatched to any gene: 6. Germline CDR1 reads SQVTM; CDR2 reads ANQGSEA. CDR3 length: 15 amino acids. The CDR3 DNA follows: TGCAGCGTTGACAGCGGGAGTGGAACCTACAATGAGCAGTTCTTC. This encodes CSVDSGSGTYNEQFF.

This clone was found a few times. This chain connects TRBV7-2 to TRBJ2-7; 9 positions agree with TRBD1. The germline V gene has CDR1 SGHTA and CDR2 FQGNSA. This CDR3 contains 17 residues. Trimming cost V 5 bases and J 3 bases; bases outside gene matches: 14. This CDR3 reads CASSVAGTGIFDYEQYF. The CDR3 coding sequence is TGTGCCAGCAGCGTGGCCGGGACAGGGATTTTCGACTACGAGCAGTACTTC.

This clone was counted a single time. The chain is built from TRBV24-1 and TRBJ1-2, with D possibly TRBD1 on 6 matching bases. CDR3 length: 14 amino acids. Trimming took 3 bases from V and 4 from J, leaving 11 bases between them. CDR1 is KGHDR and CDR2 is SFDVKD in the germline V gene. The CDR3 here is CATSDAGQSYGYTF. As DNA, the CDR3 is TGTGCCACCAGTGATGCCGGACAGTCCTATGGCTACACCTTC.

The chain employs TRBV7-9 and TRBJ1-1; D might be TRBD1 (5 bases). Trimming shortened V by 4 bases and J by 3 bases, and 9 bases separated the two germline ends. Germline lookup yields CDR1 SEHNR and CDR2 FQNEAQ (reference sequence). The CDR3 extends over 13 amino acids. CDR3 in DNA: TGTGCCAGCAGCTCTCGGGGGGACACTGAAGCTTTCTTT. Its protein product is CASSSRGDTEAFF.

J is TRBJ1-2 and V is TRBV6-5, with TRBD1 as a possible D gene (5 bases). V was shortened by 6 bases and J by 1 base, with 15 bases between the two germline ends. CDR3 length equals 15 residues. Per the germline V gene, CDR1 is MNHEY and CDR2 is SVGAGI. Here the CDR3 reads CASSPGGSGNYGYTF. In DNA form, the CDR3 reads TGTGCCAGCAGCCCCGGGGGTTCCGGTAACTATGGCTACACCTTC.

This chain links TRBV5-4 with TRBJ2-5; D not certain. The CDR3 runs 14 residues. With 0 bases removed from V and 1 base from J, the gap between germline ends came to 7 bases. Germline loops: CDR1 SGHNT, CDR2 YYREEE (reference sequence). DNA for the CDR3: TGTGCCAGCAGCTTGGGGCACACCCAAGAGACCCAGTACTTC. Its protein product is CASSLGHTQETQYF.

V usage is TRBV6-6 and J usage is TRBJ1-1, with 9 bases that match TRBD1. CDR3 length equals 14 residues. The junction had 7 bases not matched to a gene; V was cut back by 6 bases and J by 5 bases. The V gene's germline CDR1 is MNHNY and CDR2 SVGAGI (reference sequence). The DNA of the CDR3 is TGTGCCAGCAGCCCCGGGACAGGGAAAACTGAAGCTTTCTTT. Translated: CASSPGTGKTEAFF.